This T cell receptor (beta chain) was documented in a study of response to subunit inactivated influenza vaccine. TCRdb fed the RT-PCR reads into MiXCR, producing one record per CDR3 protein. The table lists just over 300,000 distinct CDR3 sequences, about 20% of them singletons. This clonotype showed up just a few times. This CDR3 has 15 residues. The junction had 6 bases not matched to a gene; V was cut back by 0 bases and J by 7 bases. Germline values: CDR1 MNHEY, CDR2 SVGEGT. The chain employs TRBV6-2 or TRBV6-3 and TRBJ1-2; 9 bases are a match to TRBD1. Sequences were derived from PBMCs from blood, sampled about 20 months after vaccination. The sequence derives from a man between 50 and 75 years old who received an inactivated influenza vaccine. The CDR3 nucleotides are TGTGCCAGCAGTTACTCGTTCACAGGGGGCTCTGGCTACACCTTC. Its protein is CASSYSFTGGSGYTF.